Below are 10 T cell receptor beta chains sequenced from a single sample in a study of beta chain features in type 1 diabetes. The study's findings and limits: Shortening of TCRB CDR3s, moderate but significant, appeared in all four CD4+ subsets of Type 1 diabetes patients.

Sequencing targeted expressed TCRB transcripts, as all isolated RNA had been reverse transcribed. TCRdb's copy holds only in-frame clones and misses some; the assay was immunoSEQ multiplex PCR. The table records hundreds of thousands of clones, over 12% of them present only once. Their antigens remain unidentified. The sample comprised naive CD4+ T cells from blood. Receptors were obtained from a man aged 18 to 29 with type 1 diabetes.

In this sample, this clone turned up once. At one end, the junction sequence differs from germline, possibly due to a read error. V is TRBV7-7 and J is TRBJ2-3; 7 bases are shared with TRBD2. CDR1 SSHAT and CDR2 FNYEAQ come from the germline V gene (reference sequence). The CDR3 covers 15 residues. The CDR3 loop is CASSLGAGRADTQYF. DNA for the CDR3: TGTGCTAGCAGCTTAGGAGCGGGGAGGGCAGATACGCAGTATTTT. Filled out from reference TRBV7-7 and TRBJ2-3, the complete variable domain reads GAGVSQSPRYKVTKRGQDVTLRCDPISSHATLYWYQQALGQGPEFLTYFNYEAQPDKSGLPSDRFSAERPEGSISTLTIQRTEQRDSAMYRCASSLGAGRADTQYFGPGTRLTVL.

The chain has TRBV4-2 and TRBJ2-3; TRBD2 matches 7 bases. The CDR3 totals 17 residues. The junction had 8 bases not matched to a gene; V was cut back by 1 base and J by 1 base. In germline, CDR1 is LGHNA, CDR2 YNFKEQ. The DNA for the CDR3 is TGTGCCAGCAGCCAAGCGACTAGCCCCTATGGCACAGATACGCAGTATTTT. It translates to CASSQATSPYGTDTQYF.

This chain links TRBV25-1 with TRBJ2-7; D is undetermined. The germline V gene has CDR1 MGHDK and CDR2 SYGVNS. V gave up 5 bases and J gave up 2 bases, with 13 bases separating them. The CDR3 is 14 residues long. CDR3 residues: CASSRAGLAYEQYF. The CDR3, as DNA: TGTGCCAGCAGTAGGGCCGGCCTGGCCTACGAGCAGTACTTC.

V usage is TRBV28 and J usage is TRBJ2-5, with TRBD2 matching over 11 bases. Germline V CDR1 and CDR2: MDHEN, SYDVKM. Trimming took 3 bases from V and 10 from J; bases not matched to a gene: 7. The CDR3 length is 14 residues. CDR3 coding DNA: TGTGCCAGCAGTTTTGCTAGCGGGGGGTTTATCCAGTACTTC. It encodes CASSFASGGFIQYF.

The chain has TRBV27 and TRBJ2-3; the match to TRBD2 covers 10 bases. CDR1 and CDR2 from the germline V gene are MNHEY and SMNVEV (reference sequence). V was clipped by 7 bases and J by 3 bases; unmatched bases: 7. The CDR3 has 15 residues. For the CDR3, the DNA is TGTGCCAGCAATCTACTAGCGGGAACTACAGATACGCAGTATTTT. This sequence encodes CASNLLAGTTDTQYF.

This CDR3 is CACNTGPYEAFF. CDR3 coding DNA: TGTGCCTGTAACACCGGACCCTATGAAGCTTTCTTT. The rearrangement joins TRBV30 to TRBJ1-1; D remains ambiguous. The V end was cut by 6 bases, the J end by 7 bases, with 15 bases between. The CDR3 spans 12 residues. Germline CDR1 is GTSNPN and CDR2 is SVGIG (reference sequence).

This rearrangement joins TRBV28 to TRBJ2-7; D might be TRBD2 (5 bases). CDR1 and CDR2 (germline): MDHEN, SYDVKM. V was cut by 9 bases and J by 2 bases, with 20 bases left in between. The CDR3 length is 15 residues. This chain's CDR3 is CASTTPLTNTYEQYF. CDR3 DNA: TGTGCCAGTACTACCCCTTTGACTAATACCTACGAGCAGTACTTC.

This clone has just a few counts. This rearrangement joins TRBV10-3 to TRBJ2-2; 13 bases are a match to TRBD2. From germline, CDR1 is ENHRY and CDR2 SYGVKD. The V segment lost 7 bases and the J segment 3 bases; nucleotides outside the gene matches: 5. CDR3 length: 16 amino acids. The CDR3 DNA reads as TGTGCCATCACTCGACTAGCGGGGGGCGACACCGGGGAGCTGTTTTTT. As protein: CAITRLAGGDTGELFF.

J is TRBJ2-7 and V is TRBV9; D is perhaps TRBD1 (6 bases). The CDR3 contains 15 residues. Trimming pared 4 bases from V and 0 bases from J, leaving 14 bases between. CDR1 SGDLS and CDR2 YYNGEE come from the germline V gene. The CDR3 reads CASSPRQGYSYEQYF. CDR3 DNA: TGTGCCAGCAGCCCCCGTCAGGGGTACTCCTACGAGCAGTACTTC.

This clone has just a few counts. The same CDR3 also results from other DNA sequences found in this sample. J is TRBJ2-3 and V is TRBV4-2; D gene unclear. The germline gives CDR1 LGHNA, CDR2 YNFKEQ. The V end was cut by 4 bases, the J end by 5 bases, with 7 bases between. The CDR3 is 12 residues long. The CDR3 sequence is CASSPGRDTQYF. Here the CDR3 DNA reads TGTGCCAGCAGCCCAGGTCGAGATACGCAGTATTTT.